Here is one T cell receptor (beta chain) with its context. The CDR3 covers 18 residues. Germline V gene data show CDR1 as MGHRA and CDR2 as YSYEKL. The trim removed 1 base at V and 2 bases at J, leaving 10 bases unmatched. This specimen belongs to a study of cytomegalovirus exposure and HLA in healthy donors. Both 60 Vbeta primers and 13 Jbeta primers went into the PCR. The repertoire was sequenced with immunoSEQ multiplex PCR; TCRdb's copy has only in-frame clones and lacks some. Among 150,000 to 200,000 clones, roughly 71% were seen once, and the ten largest hold roughly 7.4%. Sequenced: PBMCs. This TCR came from a male donor in good health and CMV-seropositive. The chain employs TRBV4-1 and TRBJ1-5, with 8 bases lining up with TRBD1. CDR3 region: CASSQVFTGQGGNQPQHF. The CDR3 coding sequence is TGCGCCAGCAGCCAAGTTTTCACCGGACAGGGTGGCAATCAGCCCCAGCATTTT.